These 18 T cell receptor beta chains came from one sample sequenced in a study of cytomegalovirus exposure and HLA in healthy donors (dated by TCRdb to 2016 to 2017). Libraries were constructed by the immunoSEQ multiplex PCR assay. A mixture of 60 forward primers for TCR Vbeta segments and 13 reverse primers for TCR Jbeta segments was used in the multiplex PCR. TCRdb obtained this table from immuneACCESS and retained in-frame rearrangements with V and J assigned. These tables miss some clones; where compared with another copy, unresolved V genes account for less than half of the shortfall, and the remainder is unexplained. The sample records about 130,000 clones, 65% to 80% of which are singletons. The ten most abundant clones make up about 1.8% of the sample. The source material was PBMCs. Source of these receptors: a middle-aged woman in good health and CMV-seronegative.

The table lists this clone with a few counts. V usage is TRBV7-2 and J usage is TRBJ2-3; TRBD2 matches at 11 bases. J was trimmed by 4 bases and V by 1 base; bases with no gene match: 4. The CDR3 runs 16 residues. CDR1 and CDR2 from the germline V gene are SGHTA and FQGNSA. The CDR3 coding sequence is TGTGCCAGCAGCTTAGTTCGGACTAGCGGGTCAGATACGCAGTATTTT. Residues: CASSLVRTSGSDTQYF.

The chain links TRBV30 to TRBJ1-2; 7 nucleotides agree with TRBD1. Trimming removed 4 bases from V and 2 bases from J; junction bases left unmatched: 4. CDR3 length: 13 amino acids. Per the germline V gene, CDR1 is GTSNPN and CDR2 is SVGIG (reference sequence). CDR3 amino acids: CAWTPTGNYGYTF. CDR3 DNA sequence: TGTGCCTGGACTCCGACAGGGAACTATGGCTACACCTTC.

The CDR3 DNA reads as TGTGCCAGTAGTATCAGGTTGGGCAGGGACACTGAAGCTTTCTTT. Translation: CASSIRLGRDTEAFF. The gene calls are TRBV19 and TRBJ1-1; D might be TRBD1 (5 bases). V dropped 3 bases and J dropped 3 bases, with 14 bases sitting between them. CDR1 and CDR2 (germline): LNHDA, SQIVND (reference sequence). The CDR3 runs 15 residues.

This clone was counted once. The rearrangement joins TRBV19 to TRBJ1-2, with D perhaps TRBD1 (5 bases). Germline V gene data show CDR1 as LNHDA and CDR2 as SQIVND (reference sequence). Trimming cost V 9 bases and J 4 bases, with 15 bases left between them. This CDR3 has 13 amino acids. The CDR3 sequence is CASLRAHGYGYTF. The CDR3 bases are TGTGCCAGCCTCAGGGCCCATGGCTATGGCTACACCTTC.

The chain has TRBV29-1 and TRBJ2-7, with a possible D match to TRBD2 (6 bases). The CDR3 covers 12 residues. Germline V lookup: CDR1 SQVTM, CDR2 ANQGSEA. Trimming removed 4 bases from V and 1 base from J, with 8 bases in between. The CDR3 region has the DNA TGCAGCGTTGGGCGGGGTTCCTACGAGCAGTACTTC. It translates to CSVGRGSYEQYF.

This chain joins TRBV6-4 and TRBJ2-5; 8 nucleotides line up with TRBD2. This CDR3 has 16 residues. CDR1 MRHNA and CDR2 SNTAGT come from the germline V gene. With 6 bases clipped from V and 5 bases from J, the junction kept 14 bases outside the gene matches. The CDR3 spells CASRDLQGREGETQYF. The CDR3 DNA reads TGTGCCAGCAGGGATTTACAGGGTCGGGAGGGGGAGACCCAGTACTTC.

The gene calls are TRBV28 and TRBJ2-3; TRBD2 is a possible D gene (5 bases). CDR3 length: 14 residues. The germline CDR1 and CDR2 sequences are MDHEN and SYDVKM. V was cut by 5 bases and J by 0 bases, with 9 bases left in between. CDR3 nucleotides: TGTGCCAGCAGTCTGAGCGGTAGCACAGATACGCAGTATTTT. Encoded protein: CASSLSGSTDTQYF.

This chain connects TRBV19 to TRBJ1-5, with D perhaps TRBD1 (6 bases). V shed 6 bases and J shed 6 bases, with 15 bases lying between them. The CDR3 extends over 14 amino acids. The germline V gene has CDR1 LNHDA and CDR2 SQIVND (reference sequence). CDR3 protein: CASRIQGMSQPQHF. CDR3 DNA sequence: TGTGCCAGTAGGATTCAGGGGATGAGTCAGCCCCAGCATTTT.

V gene TRBV15 combines with J gene TRBJ2-1; 7 positions agree with TRBD2. The germline CDR1 and CDR2 sequences are LNHNV and YYDKDF (reference sequence). With V trimmed by 1 base and J by 8 bases, 8 bases remained unmatched. The CDR3 covers 15 residues. Written as DNA, the CDR3 is TGTGCCACCAGCAGAGGAGGTCTAGCGGCGGATGAGCAGTTCTTC. This sequence encodes CATSRGGLAADEQFF.

The V call is TRBV7-2, the J call TRBJ2-7, with TRBD2 as a possible D gene (6 bases). V shed 6 bases and J shed 7 bases, with 13 bases lying between them. The CDR3 runs to 12 residues. CDR1 SGHTA and CDR2 FQGNSA come from the germline V gene. CDR3 region: CASRSLGGEQYF. The CDR3 bases are TGTGCCAGCAGAAGCCTTGGGGGGGAGCAGTACTTC.

In regard to this clone: The conserved closing phenylalanine or tryptophan is absent in this CDR3, likely reflecting a read error. The rearrangement joins TRBV7-9 to TRBJ1-2, with 7 nucleotides matching TRBD1. CDR1 and CDR2 (germline): SEHNR, FQNEAQ (reference sequence). The CDR3 covers 13 residues. CDR3 in DNA: TGTTCCAGCAGCCCAGGACAGGCATATGGCTACACCCTC. This translates into CSSSPGQAYGYTL.

The rearrangement joins TRBV7-3 to TRBJ2-1; 11 bases line up with TRBD2. Germline V gene sequence: CDR1 SGHTA, CDR2 FQGTGA. The CDR3 spans 19 residues. Trimming took 2 bases from V and 7 from J; bases not matched to a gene: 16. CDR3 coding DNA: TGTGCCAGCAGCTTACACACTAGCGGGAGTTTCTCCAGACGAAATGAGCAGTTCTTC. The encoded protein is CASSLHTSGSFSRRNEQFF. The variable domain in full, completed from reference TRBV7-3 and TRBJ2-1, reads GAGVSQTPSNKVTEKGKYVELRCDPISGHTALYWYRQSLGQGPEFLIYFQGTGAADDSGLPNDRFFAVRPEGSVSTLKIQRTERGDSAVYLCASSLHTSGSFSRRNEQFFGPGTRLTVL.

This clone has just a few counts. The V gene is TRBV27, the J gene TRBJ2-1, with TRBD1 identical over 10 bases. CDR3 length: 15 residues. After removal of 5 bases from V and 10 bases from J, the junction contained 11 bases not matched to a gene. Germline CDR1 and CDR2: MNHEY and SMNVEV (reference sequence). The CDR3 DNA is TGTGCCAGCAGTCTGACAGGGGGCGTCTCATGGGAGCAGTTCTTC. Amino acids: CASSLTGGVSWEQFF.

The chain recombines TRBV18 with TRBJ2-7; TRBD1 matches at 9 bases. V trimming: 6 bases; J trimming: 2 bases; junction bases outside the gene matches: 2. Germline CDR1 reads KGHSH; CDR2 reads LQKENI. The CDR3 contains 13 residues. In DNA, the CDR3 is TGTGCCAGCTCCCGGGACAGGGCCTACGAGCAGTACTTC. Protein sequence: CASSRDRAYEQYF. Full variable domain (outside the CDR3, taken from reference TRBV18 and TRBJ2-7): NAGVMQNPRHLVRRRGQEARLRCSPMKGHSHVYWYRQLPEEGLKFMVYLQKENIIDESGMPKERFSAEFPKEGPSILRIQQVVRGDSAAYFCASSRDRAYEQYFGPGTRLTVT.

This clone was seen a single time. The gene calls are TRBV7-3 and TRBJ2-2; 12 nucleotides match TRBD2. The length of the CDR3 is 17 residues. The V gene's germline CDR1 is SGHTA and CDR2 FQGTGA. Germline trimming cut 3 bases from V and 5 bases from J; bases unmatched to any gene: 7. CDR3 residues: CASSFASGGAGTGELFF. In nucleotides, the CDR3 is TGTGCCAGCAGCTTTGCTAGCGGGGGGGCTGGTACCGGGGAGCTGTTTTTT.

The rearrangement joins TRBV11-2 to TRBJ2-1; D is perhaps TRBD2 (6 bases). Germline CDR1 SGHAT, CDR2 FQNNGV. V was pared by 5 bases and J by 5 bases, with 13 bases between. This CDR3 has 14 residues. The CDR3 region has the DNA TGTGCCAGCAGCCCTGGGTTAGCGGACAATGAGCAGTTCTTC. Protein: CASSPGLADNEQFF.

The chain uses TRBV30 and TRBJ2-6; D might be TRBD2 (5 bases). Germline V CDR1 and CDR2: GTSNPN, SVGIG (reference sequence). Trimming left V 4 bases short and J 0 bases short, with 7 bases between. The CDR3 sequence is 14 residues long. CDR3 residues: CAWTAGSGANVLTF. CDR3 DNA sequence: TGTGCCTGGACGGCGGGCTCTGGGGCCAACGTCCTGACTTTC.

V usage is TRBV28 and J usage is TRBJ1-6; TRBD1 aligns across 7 bases. V trimming: 2 bases; J trimming: 7 bases; junction bases outside the gene matches: 11. CDR1 and CDR2 from the germline V gene are MDHEN and SYDVKM. CDR3 length: 17 amino acids. The CDR3 DNA reads as TGTGCCAGCAGTTTACATTACACAGGGGTTCGGAATTCACCCCTCCACTTT. It codes for CASSLHYTGVRNSPLHF.